The T cell receptor (beta chain) under discussion was sequenced for a study of high-grade serous ovarian cancer treatment subgroups (dated by TCRdb to the early 2020s). Background on the whole study: Sequencing yielded a mean of around 13,000 reads and around 7,000 unique TCR beta rearrangements per sample. Under a laparoscopic triage algorithm, patients with high-grade serous ovarian cancer were grouped by complete gross resection or by neoadjuvant chemotherapy response, and the study profiled the TCR beta repertoires of these patients. Each patient contributed one primary tumor and two metastatic tumor samples, giving approximately 91 samples in total. A cohort of approximately 30 patients was included: roughly 10 with no residual disease after primary surgery (R0), roughly 10 who were excellent NACT responders, and roughly 10 who were poor NACT responders. Summary of the overall study and its limitations: Neoantigen level correlated positively with TCR clonal relatedness, and copy number variation and mutation load from whole-genome sequencing showed a positive trend with TCR clonal relatedness. Bulk tumor TCR sequencing lacked spatial information, limiting insight into HGSC tumor complexity and diversity. The TCR repertoire analyses centered on CDR3, leaving CDR1 and CDR2 unanalyzed. Repertoire similarity between tumors from the same patient ranged from 0.11 to 0.79, while tumors from different patients showed almost no similarity.

The germline V gene encodes CDR1 SNHLY and CDR2 FYNNEI. Including cysteine and phenylalanine, the CDR3 has 16 amino acids. The CDR3 DNA has 48 bases and is translated from base 1. Between the V and J ends, shortened by 6 bases and 0 bases respectively, the junction contains 16 bases. Comments on this clone: What this receptor recognizes is not known. Per-base quality was not reported, and no clone a single base away is much larger than it.

The 80 to 100 tumor samples underwent high-throughput TCR profiling using ImmunoSEQ. As for how the authors treated the data: To measure repertoire diversity, the metrics used were richness (unique productive sequences), clonality, evenness and relatedness, and the Bhattacharyya coefficient was used to assess similarity between samples. Conclusions stayed consistent in a sensitivity analysis that left out TCRs with fewer than two reads. In its TCRdb copy, this immuneACCESS table keeps in-frame sequences only and misses some clones. Where compared with another copy, unresolved V genes explain less than half of these, and the others have no known cause. D and trimming were read from the DNA, whereas the V and J calls and clone size are those reported in that table. The sample contains about 7,400 clones, 62% of them found a single time. The ten largest make up 5% to 6.5% of the sample. Tumor samples were obtained before definitive surgery or chemotherapy. The MD Anderson Biospecimen Extraction Resource handled genomic DNA extraction, while the MD Anderson Cancer Genomics Laboratory carried out the TCR sequencing.

The sequence came from a human donor with high-grade serous ovarian cancer. The sequence links TRBV2 to TRBJ2-3; the D gene is unclear. The material sequenced was tumor tissue. The CDR3 corresponds to CASSPIISASTDTQYF. Here is the DNA: TGTGCCAGCAGCCCCATCATAAGCGCTAGCACAGATACGCAGTATTTT.